Described below is a single TCR beta chain sequence and its context. The antigen remains undetermined. This entry belongs to a study of vaccination and CD4 T cells after COVID-19. Study information: At a median about 78 days (range 14 to 241) after dose two, post-vaccine samples were obtained.

The treatment was: approximately 10-day PBMC culture with coronavirus spike peptide pools or control peptides (ViraFEST assay). Findings and caveats of the study: Spike mono-reactivity was found in 304 of the 307 vaccine-specific clones identified in convalescent patients.

CDR3 size: 14 residues. V lost 0 bases and J 5 bases, leaving 11 bases between the germline ends. Germline assignment: CDR1 SGDLS and CDR2 YYNGEE. The Oncomine TCR Beta short-read assay was applied to DNA of cultured CD4+ T cells. Researchers extracted genomic DNA from CD4+ T cells that had been cultured. TCRdb reanalysed the PCR reads using MiXCR and keeps one entry per CDR3 protein. The sample has roughly 14,000 distinct CDR3 sequences; 48% are singletons. This clonotype originated in a human donor who had recovered from COVID-19. Sequencing was performed on CD4+ T cells from blood, cultured in vitro. J is TRBJ1-2 and V is TRBV9; D remains unclear. The chain's CDR3 is CASSVAETDYGYTF. CDR3 nucleotide sequence: TGTGCCAGCAGCGTAGCGGAGACGGATTATGGCTACACCTTC.